Shown below are 21 T cell receptor beta chains from a single sample sequenced in a study of T cell repertoires in cytomegalovirus infection. One entry per CDR3 protein results from TCRdb running MiXCR on the reads. Altogether more than 300,000 distinct CDR3 sequences are present, around a third being singletons, with the ten largest covering around an eighth. Their antigens remain unidentified. Here the sequenced sample was cultured PBMCs, taken from culture after CMV antigen stimulation. Every receptor here comes from a human donor in good health (CMV status not recorded). Some clones in this sample may be carry-over from other donors' samples.

The table lists this clonotype with a few counts. V usage is TRBV19 and J usage is TRBJ2-7; 7 bases fit TRBD2. The germline V gene has CDR1 LNHDA and CDR2 SQIVND (reference sequence). Trimming at V came to 3 bases and at J to 3 bases, leaving 5 bases not matched to a gene. This CDR3 is built from 14 residues. The CDR3 nucleotides read TGTGCCAGTAGTATTAATGGCGGGAGCTACGAGCAGTACTTC. It yields the protein CASSINGGSYEQYF. Variable domain in full (rest from reference TRBV19 and TRBJ2-7): DGGITQSPKYLFRKEGQNVTLSCEQNLNHDAMYWYRQDPGQGLRLIYYSQIVNDFQKGDIAEGYSVSREKKESFPLTVTSAQKNPTAFYLCASSINGGSYEQYFGPGTRLTVT.

The V call is TRBV3-1, the J call TRBJ1-1; D not resolved. V gave up 3 bases and J gave up 8 bases, with 7 bases separating them. The CDR3 is 11 amino acids. The germline V gene has CDR1 LGHDT and CDR2 YNNKEL (reference sequence). As DNA, the CDR3 is TGTGCCAGCAGCCAGAGCGAAGAAGCTTTCTTT. It is translated as CASSQSEEAFF.

The chain uses TRBV27 and TRBJ2-1; D uncertain. CDR3 length: 13 residues. V lost 0 bases and J 9 bases, leaving 9 bases between the germline ends. CDR1 and CDR2 from the germline V gene are MNHEY and SMNVEV (reference sequence). CDR3 protein: CASSLSIRGEQFF. For the CDR3, the DNA is TGTGCCAGCAGTTTATCTATTCGTGGTGAGCAGTTCTTC.

The genes are TRBV7-9 and TRBJ2-2; the D call may be TRBD1 or TRBD2 (6 bases each). CDR3 size: 13 residues. Per germline, CDR1 SEHNR and CDR2 FQNEAQ (reference sequence). Trimming cost V 8 bases and J 7 bases, with 14 bases left between them. CDR3 sequence (DNA): TGTGCCAGCCACCACGGAGGGGGCGGGGAGCTGTTTTTT. It translates to CASHHGGGGELFF.

The chain combines TRBV7-9 with TRBJ2-1, with D tentatively TRBD1 (5 bases). V lost 2 bases, J lost 8 bases, and 16 bases lay in between. The CDR3 loop spans 15 amino acids. Germline V gene lookup returns CDR1 SEHNR and CDR2 FQNEAQ (reference sequence). In DNA form, the CDR3 reads TGTGCCAGCAGCTTAATCTCCCCGCAGGGCCATGAGCAGTTCTTC. Amino acids: CASSLISPQGHEQFF.

This clonotype appeared a few times. V gene TRBV12-3 or TRBV12-4 combines with J gene TRBJ2-7; 7 nucleotides line up with TRBD2. This CDR3 is 15 amino acids long. V was clipped by 3 bases and J by 1 base; unmatched bases: 6. The CDR3 sequence is CASSFRGVGSYEQYF. In nucleotides, the CDR3 is TGTGCCAGCAGTTTCCGGGGGGTTGGGTCCTACGAGCAGTACTTC.

In its sample, this clonotype was seen a few times. The gene calls are TRBV12-3 or TRBV12-4 and TRBJ1-2; TRBD1 might be the D (6 bases). This CDR3 has 13 residues. V was pared by 6 bases and J by 7 bases, with 15 bases between. The CDR3 protein is CASREIQGAGYTF. The CDR3 DNA reads as TGTGCCAGCAGAGAGATACAGGGAGCTGGCTACACCTTC.

This clonotype occurred many times. A read error may produce the germline difference seen at one junction end. J is TRBJ2-2 and V is TRBV12-3 or TRBV12-4, with TRBD2 identical over 9 bases. This CDR3 region has 14 residues. This chain's CDR3 is CASSLAGETGELFF. For the CDR3, the DNA is TGTGCCAGCAGCTTAGCGGGAGAAACCGGGGAGCTGTTTTTT.

In its sample, this clonotype was seen a few times. The genes are TRBV29-1 and TRBJ1-2; D gene ambiguous. CDR3 size: 11 residues. CDR1 and CDR2 (germline): SQVTM, ANQGSEA. Trimming pared 3 bases from V and 4 bases from J, leaving 6 bases between. The CDR3 loop reads CSVDEGYGYTF. CDR3 bases: TGCAGCGTTGATGAAGGCTATGGCTACACCTTC.

V usage is TRBV6-2 or TRBV6-3 and J usage is TRBJ2-6; D is uncertain. This CDR3 is 15 amino acids long. V was clipped by 2 bases and J by 0 bases, with 5 bases between them. CDR1 and CDR2 (germline): MNHEY, SVGEGT. CDR3 in amino acids: CASSYRFSGANVLTF. CDR3 bases: TGTGCCAGCAGTTACCGGTTCTCTGGGGCCAACGTCCTGACTTTC.

There are a few counts of this clonotype. This sequence joins TRBV7-6 and TRBJ1-6; D is perhaps TRBD1 (5 bases). The V end lost 4 bases, the J end lost 14 bases, and 21 bases lay between the germline ends. This CDR3 is 15 amino acids long. CDR1 is SGHVS, CDR2 FNYEAQ, per germline. The CDR3 DNA sequence: TGTGCCAGCAGCTCCCTACGGGACCCTAAAGGGGCCCTCCACTTT. It codes for CASSSLRDPKGALHF.

In this sample, this clonotype turned up a few times. The J gene is TRBJ2-5, the V gene TRBV11-2, with D unresolved. There are 15 residues in the CDR3. Trimming took 0 bases from V and 4 from J, leaving 12 bases between them. Germline assignment: CDR1 SGHAT and CDR2 FQNNGV. In DNA form, the CDR3 reads TGTGCCAGCAGCTTAGAGGGCCCCCACCCAGAGACCCAGTACTTC. Its protein product is CASSLEGPHPETQYF.

A few counts support this clonotype. This chain links TRBV7-9 with TRBJ2-7; D unresolved. The CDR3 consists of 16 residues. CDR1 is SEHNR and CDR2 is FQNEAQ in the germline V gene (reference sequence). Trimming cost V 4 bases and J 2 bases, with 18 bases left between them. Written as DNA, the CDR3 is TGTGCCAGCAGCTCCCTCCTCCCGGACGGAACCTACGAGCAGTACGTC. The encoded protein is CASSSLLPDGTYEQYV.

The chain couples TRBV20-1 to TRBJ2-3; D is unresolved. CDR1 and CDR2 (germline): DFQATT, SNEGSKA (reference sequence). The CDR3 spans 14 residues. With 2 bases removed from V and 0 bases from J, the gap between germline ends came to 9 bases. CDR3 amino acids: CSARRAGSTDTQYF. Here the CDR3 DNA reads TGCAGTGCTAGACGTGCAGGAAGCACAGATACGCAGTATTTT.

A few counts support this clonotype. The rearrangement joins TRBV12-3 or TRBV12-4 to TRBJ1-1; a weak D match, TRBD1 (5 bases). V was shortened by 5 bases and J by 3 bases, with 10 bases between the two germline ends. CDR3 length equals 13 residues. CDR3 nucleotides: TGTGCCAGCAGTCTACAGGAGGACACTGAAGCTTTCTTT. It codes for CASSLQEDTEAFF.

In its sample, this clonotype was seen a few times. One end of the junction does not line up with germline, which may come from a read error. The chain has TRBV7-2 and TRBJ1-3; tentative D call: TRBD1 (5 bases). This CDR3 is built from 12 residues. CDR1 is SGHTA, CDR2 FQGNSA, per germline. CDR3 coding DNA: TGTGCCAGCTCCACTCCGGGACCTCCTCCACAATTT. Its translation is CASSTPGPPPQF.

This clonotype occurred a few times. V gene TRBV4-1 combines with J gene TRBJ2-1; D might be TRBD1 or TRBD2, each matching 5 bases. V gave up 2 bases and J gave up 5 bases, with 16 bases separating them. The CDR3 covers 16 residues. In germline, CDR1 is MGHRA, CDR2 YSYEKL. Here the CDR3 reads CASSQTKWGPNNEQFF. Here the CDR3 DNA reads TGCGCCAGCAGCCAAACCAAATGGGGACCGAACAATGAGCAGTTCTTC.

There are a few counts of this clonotype. The chain is built from TRBV11-2 and TRBJ2-7, with TRBD2 matching 8 bases. V shed 3 bases, J shed 9 bases, and the junction held 7 bases outside the gene matches. Germline V gives CDR1 SGHAT, CDR2 FQNNGV. The CDR3 sequence is 13 residues long. This CDR3 reads CASSFGAGDRQYV. Written as DNA, the CDR3 is TGTGCCAGCAGCTTCGGAGCGGGAGATCGGCAGTACGTC.

There are a few counts of this clonotype. V and J are TRBV19 and TRBJ1-4; 11 nucleotides line up with TRBD1. The CDR3 totals 13 residues. Germline assignment: CDR1 LNHDA and CDR2 SQIVND (reference sequence). Germline trimming cut 5 bases from V and 11 bases from J; bases unmatched to any gene: 4. The CDR3 protein is CASSGQGATKLFF. CDR3 nucleotide sequence: TGTGCCAGTAGTGGACAGGGGGCGACCAAACTGTTTTTT.

This clonotype was detected many times. The junction does not match germline at one end; this may be a read error. The V call is TRBV7-6, the J call TRBJ2-5, with D tentatively TRBD1 (6 bases). CDR3 length: 14 residues. Germline lookup yields CDR1 SGHVS and CDR2 FNYEAQ. CDR3 DNA sequence: TGTGCCAGCAGCTCAGGACAGACCCAAGGGACCCAGTACTTC. It specifies CASSSGQTQGTQYF. The entire variable domain, with the rest obtained from reference TRBV7-6 and TRBJ2-5, is as follows: GAGVSQSPRYKVTKRGQDVALRCDPISGHVSLYWYRQALGQGPEFLTYFNYEAQQDKSGLPNDRFSAERPEGSISTLTIQRTEQRDSAMYRCASSSGQTQGTQYFGPGTRLLVL.

This clonotype was detected ten times or more. This chain connects TRBV7-2 to TRBJ1-1; D might be TRBD1 (6 bases). Germline assignment: CDR1 SGHTA and CDR2 FQGNSA. The CDR3 totals 18 residues. V shed 3 bases and J shed 5 bases, with 25 bases lying between them. The CDR3 bases are TGTGCCAGCAGCTTCCCTCGGGACACCAACTCAAGGGAGACTGAAGCTTTCTTT. Its protein product is CASSFPRDTNSRETEAFF.